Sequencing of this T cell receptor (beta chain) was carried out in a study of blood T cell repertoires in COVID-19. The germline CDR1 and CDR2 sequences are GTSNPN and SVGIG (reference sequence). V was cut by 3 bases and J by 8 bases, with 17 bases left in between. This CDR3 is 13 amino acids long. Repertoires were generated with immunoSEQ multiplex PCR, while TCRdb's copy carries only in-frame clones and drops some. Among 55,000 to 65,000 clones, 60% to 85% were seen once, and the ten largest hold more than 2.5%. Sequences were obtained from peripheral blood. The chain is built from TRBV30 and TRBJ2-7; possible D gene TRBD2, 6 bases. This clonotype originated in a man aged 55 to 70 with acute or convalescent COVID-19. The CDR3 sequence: CAWSVAGTPKQYF. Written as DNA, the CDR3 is TGTGCCTGGAGCGTTGCCGGGACTCCTAAGCAGTACTTC. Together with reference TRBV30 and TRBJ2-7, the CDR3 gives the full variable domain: SQTIHQWPATLVQPVGSPLSLECTVEGTSNPNLYWYRQAAGRGLQLLFYSVGIGQISSEVPQNLSASRPQDRQFILSSKKLLLSDSGFYLCAWSVAGTPKQYFGPGTRLTVT.